Presented here are 25 T cell receptor beta chains from one specimen sequenced in a study of regulatory T cells in long-lasting Graves disease. Time point specified: newly diagnosed GD, antithyroid drugs for less than 3 months. PBMCs were the source of the RNA used for TCR sequencing. Arm-PCR of CDR3 regions with iRepertoire HTBI primers generated TCR beta libraries. TCRdb re-derived calls from the multiplex PCR reads in MiXCR, one entry per CDR3 protein. The data contain 520,000 or so distinct CDR3 sequences, around 12% of them singletons. The sample also formed part of further work on T cells in Graves' hyperthyroidism and ophthalmopathy.

The sequencing used peripheral blood mononuclear cells (PBMCs), collected at new diagnosis, from a patient treated with antithyroid drugs. The receptors stem from a woman in her thirties with Graves disease.

This clonotype was observed at least ten times. This sequence joins TRBV28 and TRBJ2-1; D is unclear. CDR1 and CDR2 (germline): MDHEN, SYDVKM. V was shortened by 7 bases and J by 8 bases, with 18 bases between the two germline ends. The CDR3 covers 14 residues. This chain's CDR3 is CASTPHGSWDEQFF. CDR3 nucleotides: TGTGCCAGCACCCCCCACGGATCTTGGGATGAGCAGTTCTTC.

The sample holds many counts of this clonotype. The chain recombines TRBV20-1 with TRBJ1-1; D remains unclear. Germline V gene data show CDR1 as DFQATT and CDR2 as SNEGSKA (reference sequence). The ends were cut back, 4 bases at V and 6 bases at J, with 15 bases in the middle. The CDR3 has 13 amino acids. The CDR3 bases are TGCAGTGCTAATAACCCCGGTGGCTCTGAAGCTTTCTTT. Translated: CSANNPGGSEAFF.

The CDR3 loop is CASSQDPGYEQYF. In nucleotides, the CDR3 is TGTGCCAGCAGCCAAGATCCGGGGTACGAGCAGTACTTC. The V gene is TRBV3-1, the J gene TRBJ2-7; maybe TRBD2 (5 bases). This CDR3 region has 13 residues. Germline CDR1 is LGHDT and CDR2 is YNNKEL (reference sequence). Trimming shortened V by 0 bases and J by 4 bases, and 7 bases separated the two germline ends.

This clonotype came up a few times. This chain links TRBV28 with TRBJ1-1; no reliable D call. The CDR3 consists of 13 residues. Trimming removed 8 bases at V and 4 bases at J, with 14 bases between. CDR1 MDHEN and CDR2 SYDVKM come from the germline V gene. CDR3 nucleotides: TGTGCCAGCTATAACACGATGAGCACTGAAGCTTTCTTT. Residues: CASYNTMSTEAFF.

This clonotype was seen many times. The chain recombines TRBV2 with TRBJ2-1; D remains unclear. CDR1 SNHLY and CDR2 FYNNEI come from the germline V gene. V was pared by 7 bases and J by 12 bases, with 13 bases between. The CDR3 has 11 residues. CDR3 protein: CASTVVPPQFF. CDR3 sequence (DNA): TGTGCCAGCACCGTTGTGCCTCCGCAGTTCTTC.

In nucleotides, the CDR3 is TGTGCCAGTAGTCGTTATAGCGGGAGAATCTCCTACGAGCAGTACTTC. This codes for CASSRYSGRISYEQYF. V is TRBV19 and J is TRBJ2-7; TRBD2 matches at 9 bases. This CDR3 has 16 residues. Germline loops: CDR1 LNHDA, CDR2 SQIVND (reference sequence). V shed 5 bases, J shed 0 bases, and the junction held 8 bases outside the gene matches.

This clonotype was counted ten times or more. This chain uses TRBV20-1 with TRBJ1-6; D gene unclear. The CDR3 totals 13 residues. Germline V gene data show CDR1 as DFQATT and CDR2 as SNEGSKA (reference sequence). V was trimmed by 3 bases and J by 7 bases, leaving 10 bases between them. CDR3 coding DNA: TGCAGTGCTAGGTGGGATTTGAATTCACCCCTCCACTTT. Amino acid sequence: CSARWDLNSPLHF.

This clonotype has a count of ten or more. The genes are TRBV6-1 and TRBJ2-3; D remains ambiguous. The CDR3 loop spans 14 amino acids. With 2 bases removed from V and 1 base from J, the gap between germline ends came to 7 bases. Germline V gives CDR1 MNHNS, CDR2 SASEGT. Written as DNA, the CDR3 is TGTGCCAGCAGTGAACAACCACGCACAGATACGCAGTATTTT. Translated: CASSEQPRTDTQYF.

This clonotype was detected many times. The rearrangement uses TRBV10-2 and TRBJ2-7; perhaps D is TRBD1 or TRBD2 (5 bases each). Trimming left V 7 bases short and J 0 bases short, with 13 bases between. The germline gives CDR1 WSHSY, CDR2 SAAADI. This CDR3 is 14 amino acids long. The CDR3 sequence: CASNSGPPSYEQYF. The DNA of the CDR3 is TGCGCCAGCAACTCGGGACCTCCCTCCTACGAGCAGTACTTC.

This clonotype occurred many times. The J gene is TRBJ1-2, the V gene TRBV28; D not certain. This CDR3 region has 14 residues. Trimming cost V 7 bases and J 2 bases, with 14 bases left between them. Germline values: CDR1 MDHEN, CDR2 SYDVKM. CDR3 region: CASNIGAGNYGYTF. DNA for the CDR3: TGTGCCAGCAACATAGGCGCAGGAAACTATGGCTACACCTTC.

This clonotype showed up many times. V usage is TRBV7-9 and J usage is TRBJ1-2, with D perhaps matching TRBD1 (6 bases). The germline gives CDR1 SEHNR, CDR2 FQNEAQ (reference sequence). The CDR3 has 15 amino acids. V gave up 5 bases and J gave up 4 bases, with 17 bases separating them. CDR3 sequence: CASSPSPGGAYGYTF. CDR3 coding DNA: TGTGCCAGCAGCCCGTCCCCGGGGGGGGCCTATGGCTACACCTTC.

This clonotype was counted many times. The V and J genes are TRBV27 and TRBJ2-1; TRBD2 matches 12 bases. This CDR3 contains 17 residues. Germline lookup yields CDR1 MNHEY and CDR2 SMNVEV (reference sequence). J was trimmed by 8 bases and V by 7 bases; bases with no gene match: 15. The chain's CDR3 is CASKGQGRLAGVHEQFF. The CDR3 coding sequence is TGTGCCAGCAAGGGACAGGGAAGACTAGCGGGAGTACATGAGCAGTTCTTC.

Turning to this clonotype: A much larger clone lies a single base off, so this may be a read error. V gene TRBV4-3 combines with J gene TRBJ2-1, with D perhaps matching TRBD1 or TRBD2 (5 bases each). With 5 bases removed from V and 10 bases from J, the gap between germline ends came to 21 bases. CDR1 is LGHNA and CDR2 is YSLEER in the germline V gene. The CDR3 runs 15 residues. The CDR3 sequence: CASSIGVGTGNEQFF. The CDR3, as DNA: TGCGCCAGCAGCATAGGGGTGGGGACGGGGAACGAGCAGTTCTTC.

The table lists this clonotype with many counts. The chain links TRBV4-2 to TRBJ2-5, with a weak D call TRBD1 (6 bases). The CDR3 sequence is 16 residues long. The germline V and J ends were trimmed by 0 bases and 5 bases, with 16 bases remaining between them. CDR1 is LGHNA and CDR2 is YNFKEQ in the germline V gene. This chain's CDR3 is CASSQEMWSGAETQYF. Here the CDR3 DNA reads TGTGCCAGCAGCCAAGAGATGTGGTCAGGGGCTGAGACCCAGTACTTC.

This clonotype was seen at least ten times. The J gene is TRBJ2-1, the V gene TRBV11-3; TRBD2 agrees at 12 bases. V trimming: 7 bases; J trimming: 3 bases; junction bases outside the gene matches: 10. This CDR3 spans 17 amino acids. Germline-derived CDR1 and CDR2 are SGHNT and YENEEA. The DNA for the CDR3 is TGTGCCAGCAATTCCTGGACTAGCGGGATGGGCTACAATGAGCAGTTCTTC. It specifies CASNSWTSGMGYNEQFF.

This clonotype was counted many times. This chain joins TRBV7-8 and TRBJ2-1; 7 nucleotides line up with TRBD2. Germline V gene data show CDR1 as SGHVS and CDR2 as FQNEAQ. This CDR3 is 14 amino acids long. V was pared by 8 bases and J by 9 bases, with 13 bases of the junction left unmatched. CDR3 DNA: TGTGCCAGCGCGATCCTACAAACTAGCGCTGAGCAGTTCTTC. Translation: CASAILQTSAEQFF.

This clonotype was recorded many times. V usage is TRBV10-2 and J usage is TRBJ1-5, with D possibly matching TRBD1 (5 bases). The CDR3 has 13 residues. Germline assignment: CDR1 WSHSY and CDR2 SAAADI. Trimming shortened V by 5 bases and J by 4 bases, and 9 bases separated the two germline ends. CDR3 amino acids: CASSTRENQPQHF. In nucleotides, the CDR3 is TGCGCCAGCAGTACCAGGGAGAATCAGCCCCAGCATTTT.

This clonotype was recorded a few times. This chain joins TRBV7-9 and TRBJ2-3; the D gene is possibly TRBD2 (6 bases). From germline, CDR1 is SEHNR and CDR2 FQNEAQ (reference sequence). The CDR3 runs 15 residues. The V and J ends lost 1 base and 4 bases respectively, with 12 bases between them. CDR3: CASSLDLLAADTQYF. The CDR3 DNA reads TGTGCCAGCAGCTTAGACCTACTAGCCGCAGATACGCAGTATTTT.

This clonotype was seen at least ten times. The rearrangement uses TRBV28 and TRBJ1-2, with D maybe TRBD1 (5 bases). This CDR3 has 11 amino acids. Germline CDR1 and CDR2: MDHEN and SYDVKM. Trimming removed 10 bases at V and 4 bases at J, with 10 bases between. The CDR3 region is CAIGVVYGYTF. The CDR3 DNA reads as TGTGCCATAGGGGTAGTCTATGGCTACACCTTC.

There are many counts of this clonotype. The V gene is TRBV7-2, the J gene TRBJ2-5; D gene ambiguous. In germline, CDR1 is SGHTA, CDR2 FQGNSA. This CDR3 region has 13 residues. The V and J ends lost 2 bases and 2 bases respectively, with 6 bases between them. The CDR3 is CASSLFRQETQYF. CDR3 DNA sequence: TGTGCCAGCAGCTTATTTCGGCAAGAGACCCAGTACTTC.

This clonotype was found a few times. The V and J genes are TRBV6-2 or TRBV6-3 and TRBJ1-1; D is possibly TRBD1 (5 bases). The germline gives CDR1 MNHEY, CDR2 SVGEGT. This CDR3 is built from 14 residues. V lost 6 bases and J 6 bases, leaving 17 bases between the germline ends. The CDR3 DNA reads TGTGCCAGCAGGTGGGGACCCTGGGACTCTGAAGCTTTCTTT. Translating it yields CASRWGPWDSEAFF.

A word on this clonotype: At one end the junction does not follow the germline gene, possibly because of a read error. The chain joins TRBV19 to TRBJ2-7, with D perhaps matching TRBD1 or TRBD2 (5 bases each). From germline, CDR1 is LNHDA and CDR2 SQIVND (reference sequence). The CDR3 runs to 13 residues. The CDR3 reads CASSRGPLYEQHF. The CDR3 DNA reads TGTGCCAGTAGTAGGGGACCTTTGTACGAGCAGCACTTC.

Of note for this clonotype: One base away lies a much larger clone, so this may be a sequencing read error. The chain carries TRBV12-3 or TRBV12-4 and TRBJ1-5, with 7 bases lining up with TRBD1. There are 15 residues in the CDR3. CDR3 sequence reads: CASSSQGVRNQHQHF. As DNA, the CDR3 is TGTGCCAGCAGTAGCCAGGGGGTCCGAAATCAGCACCAGCATTTT.

In its sample, this clonotype was seen many times. This sequence joins TRBV30 and TRBJ1-1; no reliable D call. V lost 3 bases and J 3 bases, leaving 11 bases between the germline ends. Germline CDR1 reads GTSNPN; CDR2 reads SVGIG (reference sequence). This CDR3 has 13 amino acids. As DNA, the CDR3 is TGTGCCTGGAGCCTCGCGGAAGACACTGAAGCTTTCTTT. The encoded protein is CAWSLAEDTEAFF.

This clonotype was detected ten times or more. This chain joins TRBV5-1 and TRBJ2-2, with D perhaps being TRBD1 or TRBD2 (5 bases each). Germline assignment: CDR1 SGHRS and CDR2 YFSETQ. The CDR3 consists of 15 residues. V shed 7 bases and J shed 5 bases, with 18 bases lying between them. In nucleotides, the CDR3 is TGCGCCAGCGGCCGGAGTGAGGGGTGGACCGGGGAGCTGTTTTTT. Translated, it gives CASGRSEGWTGELFF.